This TCR beta chain was recovered during a study of cytomegalovirus exposure and HLA in healthy donors. PCR involved 60 Vbeta and 13 Jbeta primers. Original data processing: Later, tens of millions of unique TCR beta chains were counted in an analysis, and 8.5 million to 13 million of them were shared. The method was immunoSEQ multiplex PCR; TCRdb's version includes in-frame clones alone and lacks a portion of them. From that table come the V and J calls and clone size; the DNA was used to work out D and trimming. Found here are about 200,000 clones; the top ten clones hold around 1.1%. V was trimmed by 6 bases and J by 2 bases, leaving 17 bases between them. Germline CDR1 is SGHAT and CDR2 is FQNNGV. CDR3 size: 16 residues. With regard to this clone: Its specificity is unknown.

General observations from the study: The later analysis indicated that the majority of CMV-associated TCR beta chains appeared HLA-restricted. A later analysis by the authors found several of the most significant clusters apparently linked to common viral pathogens.

This clonotype was obtained from a girl under 10 years old in good health and CMV-seropositive. The chain links TRBV11-2 to TRBJ2-1, with a weak D call TRBD1 (6 bases). The specimen was PBMCs. The CDR3: CASRRIGGGPYNEQFF. CDR3 in DNA: TGTGCCAGCAGACGGATTGGGGGCGGGCCCTACAATGAGCAGTTCTTC.